Listed below are T cell receptor beta chains from one sample, sequenced in a study of blood T cell repertoires in COVID-19. Generated by immunoSEQ multiplex PCR, the TCRdb table keeps only in-frame clones and is missing some. The data hold approximately 280,000 clones, with about 81% observed a single time. Source material: peripheral blood. These receptors were collected from a human donor with COVID-19, enrolled during active disease. The donor label of this sample is uncertain. Both conserved end residues are part of each CDR3. A clone size is listed for some rows: how often the clone was seen (once, few, many), or a class if it is expanded.

j_gene,abundance,v_gene,CDR3aa
TRBJ2-1,-,TRBV3-1/TRBV3-2,CASSQDLAGNNEQFF
TRBJ2-1,-,TRBV11-2,CASSFGRDYNEQFF
TRBJ1-1,once,TRBV6-5,CASRPGGRAEAFF
TRBJ1-1,-,TRBV2,CASEDRGHLSEAFF
TRBJ1-2,once,TRBV10-2,CATSQGLIYGYTF
TRBJ1-4,-,TRBV5-8,CASSLALTTGGFGNEKLFF
TRBJ2-5,-,TRBV28,CASIPGLAEGETQYF
TRBJ2-5,-,TRBV6-5,CASSYSRTRETQYF
TRBJ2-7,-,TRBV18,CASSPTSGRAEQYF
TRBJ2-1,-,TRBV6-5,CASRSPGVGEQFF
TRBJ1-1,-,TRBV11-2,CASSFRDMNTEAFF
TRBJ2-7,-,TRBV3-1/TRBV3-2,CASSQLQGSEQYF
TRBJ2-1,many,TRBV3-1/TRBV3-2,CASSQVSVLAGNEQFF
TRBJ2-7,-,TRBV9,CASSPQWDRTYEQYF
TRBJ2-3,-,TRBV19,CASSARQGATVADTQYF
TRBJ2-2,-,TRBV10-3,CAISEAGLTNTGELFF
TRBJ2-7,once,TRBV27,CASSFGGSSYEQYF
TRBJ2-5,-,TRBV5-1,CASSVPPTQETQYF
TRBJ2-1,-,TRBV6-4,CASSDPRLAGGGEQFF
TRBJ2-1,-,TRBV5-4,CASSLEAGGPSNEQFF
TRBJ1-2,-,TRBV5-1,CASSAEGQGYLDGYTF
TRBJ2-2,once,TRBV12-5,CASGLGQGSGELFF
TRBJ2-7,-,TRBV5-1,CASSSGTVQTYEQYF
TRBJ2-1,-,TRBV11-2,CASNRFREREQFF
TRBJ1-4,-,TRBV4-3,CASSQEGRTGDEKLFF